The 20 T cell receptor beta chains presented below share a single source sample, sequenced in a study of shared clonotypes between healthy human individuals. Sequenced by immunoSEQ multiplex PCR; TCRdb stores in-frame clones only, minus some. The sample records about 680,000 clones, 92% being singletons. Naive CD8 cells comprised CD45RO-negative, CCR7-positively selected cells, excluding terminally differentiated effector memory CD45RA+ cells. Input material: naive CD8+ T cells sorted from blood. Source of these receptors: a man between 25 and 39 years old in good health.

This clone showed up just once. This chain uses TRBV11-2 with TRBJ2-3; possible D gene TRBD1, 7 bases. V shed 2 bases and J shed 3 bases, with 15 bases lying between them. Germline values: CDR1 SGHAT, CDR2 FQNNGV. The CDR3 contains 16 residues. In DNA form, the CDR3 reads TGTGCCAGCAGCTTATTCTCCAGGGGGGTTACAGATACGCAGTATTTT. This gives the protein CASSLFSRGVTDTQYF.

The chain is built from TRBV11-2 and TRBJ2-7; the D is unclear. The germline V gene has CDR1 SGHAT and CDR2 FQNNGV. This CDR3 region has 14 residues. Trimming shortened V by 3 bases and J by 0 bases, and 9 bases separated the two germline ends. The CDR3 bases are TGTGCCAGCAGCTTCACGGAGACCTCCTACGAGCAGTACTTC. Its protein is CASSFTETSYEQYF.

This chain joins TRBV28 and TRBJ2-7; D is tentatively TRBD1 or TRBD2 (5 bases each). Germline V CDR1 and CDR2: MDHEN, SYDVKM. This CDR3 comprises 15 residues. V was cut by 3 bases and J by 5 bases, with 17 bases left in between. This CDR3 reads CASSFSEGTYDEQYF. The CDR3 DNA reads TGTGCCAGCAGTTTTTCCGAGGGGACCTACGACGAGCAGTACTTC. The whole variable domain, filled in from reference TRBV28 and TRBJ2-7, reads DVKVTQSSRYLVKRTGEKVFLECVQDMDHENMFWYRQDPGLGLRLIYFSYDVKMKEKGDIPEGYSVSREKKERFSLILESASTNQTSMYLCASSFSEGTYDEQYFGPGTRLTVT.

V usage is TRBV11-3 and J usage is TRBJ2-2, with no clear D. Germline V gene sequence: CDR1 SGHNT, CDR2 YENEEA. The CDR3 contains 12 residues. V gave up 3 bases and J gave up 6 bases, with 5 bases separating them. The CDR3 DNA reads TGTGCCAGCAGCTTCAACGCCGGGGAGCTGTTTTTT. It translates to CASSFNAGELFF. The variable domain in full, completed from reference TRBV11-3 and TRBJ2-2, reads EAGVVQSPRYKIIEKKQPVAFWCNPISGHNTLYWYLQNLGQGPELLIRYENEEAVDDSQLPKDRFSAERLKGVDSTLKIQPAELGDSAVYLCASSFNAGELFFGEGSRLTVL.

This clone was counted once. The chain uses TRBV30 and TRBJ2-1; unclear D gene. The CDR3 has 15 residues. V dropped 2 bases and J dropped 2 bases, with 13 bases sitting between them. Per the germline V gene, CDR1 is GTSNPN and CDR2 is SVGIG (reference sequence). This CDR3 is CAWSMDPSPYNEQFF. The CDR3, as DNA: TGTGCCTGGAGTATGGACCCGAGCCCCTACAATGAGCAGTTCTTC.

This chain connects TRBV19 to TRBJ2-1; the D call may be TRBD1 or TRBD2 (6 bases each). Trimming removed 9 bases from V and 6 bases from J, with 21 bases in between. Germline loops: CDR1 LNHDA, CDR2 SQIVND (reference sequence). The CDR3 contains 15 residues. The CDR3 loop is CASNDRRGIGNEQFF. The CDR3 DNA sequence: TGTGCCAGCAATGACAGGAGGGGTATTGGCAATGAGCAGTTCTTC.

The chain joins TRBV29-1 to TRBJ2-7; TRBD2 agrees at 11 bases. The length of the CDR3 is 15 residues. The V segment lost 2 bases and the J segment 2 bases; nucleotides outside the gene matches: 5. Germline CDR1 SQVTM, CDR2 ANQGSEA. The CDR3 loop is CSVESGTSGPYEQYF. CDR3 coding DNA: TGCAGCGTTGAATCGGGGACTAGCGGCCCCTACGAGCAGTACTTC.

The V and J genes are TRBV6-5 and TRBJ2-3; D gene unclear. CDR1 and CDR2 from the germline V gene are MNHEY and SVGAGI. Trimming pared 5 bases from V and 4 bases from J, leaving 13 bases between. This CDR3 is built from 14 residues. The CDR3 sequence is CASSHEMYADTQYF. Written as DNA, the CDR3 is TGTGCCAGCAGTCACGAGATGTATGCAGATACGCAGTATTTT.

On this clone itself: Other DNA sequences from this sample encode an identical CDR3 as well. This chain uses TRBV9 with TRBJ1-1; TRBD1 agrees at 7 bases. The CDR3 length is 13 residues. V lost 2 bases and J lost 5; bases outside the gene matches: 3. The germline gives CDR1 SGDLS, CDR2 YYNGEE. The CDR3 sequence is CASSVGRGTEAFF. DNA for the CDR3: TGTGCCAGCAGCGTCGGCAGGGGGACTGAAGCTTTCTTT.

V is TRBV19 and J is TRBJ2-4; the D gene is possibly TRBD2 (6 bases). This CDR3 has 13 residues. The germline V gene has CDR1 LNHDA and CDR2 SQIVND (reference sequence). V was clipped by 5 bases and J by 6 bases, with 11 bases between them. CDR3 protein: CASSHRGGNIQYF. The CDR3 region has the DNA TGTGCCAGTAGTCACCGGGGAGGAAACATTCAGTACTTC. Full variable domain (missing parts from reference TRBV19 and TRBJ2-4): DGGITQSPKYLFRKEGQNVTLSCEQNLNHDAMYWYRQDPGQGLRLIYYSQIVNDFQKGDIAEGYSVSREKKESFPLTVTSAQKNPTAFYLCASSHRGGNIQYFGAGTRLSVL.

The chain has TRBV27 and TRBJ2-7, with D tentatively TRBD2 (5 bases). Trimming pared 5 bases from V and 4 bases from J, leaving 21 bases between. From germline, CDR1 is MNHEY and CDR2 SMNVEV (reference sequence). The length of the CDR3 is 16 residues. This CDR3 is CASSPFPGAEDYEQYF. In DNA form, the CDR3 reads TGTGCCAGCAGTCCCTTTCCTGGAGCGGAGGATTACGAGCAGTACTTC.

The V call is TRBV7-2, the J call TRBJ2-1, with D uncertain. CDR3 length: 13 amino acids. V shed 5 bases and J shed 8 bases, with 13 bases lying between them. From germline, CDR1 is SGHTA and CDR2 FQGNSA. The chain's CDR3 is CASSHPPADEQFF. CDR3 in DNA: TGTGCCAGCAGCCATCCCCCAGCTGATGAGCAGTTCTTC. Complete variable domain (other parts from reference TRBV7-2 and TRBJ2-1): GAGVSQSPSNKVTEKGKDVELRCDPISGHTALYWYRQSLGQGLEFLIYFQGNSAPDKSGLPSDRFSAERTGGSVSTLTIQRTQQEDSAVYLCASSHPPADEQFFGPGTRLTVL.

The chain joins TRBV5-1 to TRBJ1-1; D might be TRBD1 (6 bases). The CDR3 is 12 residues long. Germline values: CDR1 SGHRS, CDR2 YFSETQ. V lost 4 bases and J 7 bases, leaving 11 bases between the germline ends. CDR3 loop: CASSNTGLEAFF. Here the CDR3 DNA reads TGCGCCAGCAGCAACACAGGGCTTGAAGCTTTCTTT.

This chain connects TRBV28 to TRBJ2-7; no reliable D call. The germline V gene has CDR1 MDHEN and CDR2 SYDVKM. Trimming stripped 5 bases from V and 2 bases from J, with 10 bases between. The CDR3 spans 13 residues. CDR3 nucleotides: TGTGCCAGCAGTCCTCATACCCCCTACGAGCAGTACTTC. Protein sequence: CASSPHTPYEQYF.

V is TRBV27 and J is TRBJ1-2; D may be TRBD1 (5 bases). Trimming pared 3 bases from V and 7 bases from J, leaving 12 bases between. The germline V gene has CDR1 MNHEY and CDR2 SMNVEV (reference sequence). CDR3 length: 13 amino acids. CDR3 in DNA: TGTGCCAGCAGTTTTTCAAGCGGGGGTGGCTACACCTTC. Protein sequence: CASSFSSGGGYTF.

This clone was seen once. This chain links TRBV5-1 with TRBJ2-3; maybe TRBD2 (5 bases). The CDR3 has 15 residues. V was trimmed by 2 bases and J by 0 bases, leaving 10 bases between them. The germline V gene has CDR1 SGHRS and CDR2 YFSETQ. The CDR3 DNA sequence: TGCGCCAGCAGCTTCGGAGCGGAGAGCACAGATACGCAGTATTTT. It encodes CASSFGAESTDTQYF.

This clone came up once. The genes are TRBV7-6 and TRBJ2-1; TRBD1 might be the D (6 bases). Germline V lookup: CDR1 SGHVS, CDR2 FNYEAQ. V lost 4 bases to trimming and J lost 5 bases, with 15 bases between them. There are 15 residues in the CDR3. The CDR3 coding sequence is TGTGCCAGCAGCTCCACGGGCAGGGGCCACAATGAGCAGTTCTTC. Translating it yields CASSSTGRGHNEQFF.

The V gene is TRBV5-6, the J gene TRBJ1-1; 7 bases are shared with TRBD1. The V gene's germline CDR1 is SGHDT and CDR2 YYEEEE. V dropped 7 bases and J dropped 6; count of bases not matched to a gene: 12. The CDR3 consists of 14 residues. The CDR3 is CASHPGPGTAEAFF. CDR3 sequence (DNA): TGTGCCAGCCACCCCGGGCCGGGGACAGCTGAAGCTTTCTTT.

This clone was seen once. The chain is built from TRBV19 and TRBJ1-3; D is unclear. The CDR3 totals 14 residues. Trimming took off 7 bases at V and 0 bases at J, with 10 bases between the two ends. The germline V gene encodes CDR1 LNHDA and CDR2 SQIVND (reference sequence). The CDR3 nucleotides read TGTGCCAGTACCGACATCAACTCTGGAAACACCATATATTTT. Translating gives CASTDINSGNTIYF.

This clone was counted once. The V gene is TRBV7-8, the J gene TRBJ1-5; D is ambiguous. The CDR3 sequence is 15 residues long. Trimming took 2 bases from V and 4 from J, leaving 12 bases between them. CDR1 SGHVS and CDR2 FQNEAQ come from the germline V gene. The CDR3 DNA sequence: TGTGCCAGCAGCTTAAACTCGGGCTTAAATCAGCCCCAGCATTTT. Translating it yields CASSLNSGLNQPQHF.